These 25 T cell receptor beta chains came from one sample sequenced in a study of T cells in Graves' hyperthyroidism and ophthalmopathy. Researchers took RNA transcripts and amplified the TCR beta CDR3 regions from them. When the TCR CDR3 underwent first-round RT-PCR, the HTBI primer set was used. TCRdb itself ran the multiplex PCR reads through MiXCR, one entry per CDR3 protein. Among roughly 400,000 distinct CDR3 sequences, more than 13% were seen once, and the ten largest hold 25% to 30%. Material: blood. The receptor set was obtained from a man aged 45-60 years with Graves' ophthalmopathy.

This clonotype has at least ten counts. The V gene is TRBV11-2, the J gene TRBJ2-3; D uncertain. Trimming took 0 bases from V and 0 from J, leaving 10 bases between them. Germline V gene lookup returns CDR1 SGHAT and CDR2 FQNNGV. This CDR3 comprises 16 residues. The CDR3 nucleotides are TGTGCCAGCAGCTTAGATTCAGACACTAGCACAGATACGCAGTATTTT. Encoded protein: CASSLDSDTSTDTQYF.

This clonotype was seen only a few times. The V gene is TRBV6-1, the J gene TRBJ2-5; 12 bases line up with TRBD2. Germline CDR1 is MNHNS and CDR2 is SASEGT. V gave up 6 bases and J gave up 5 bases; unmatched junction bases: 10. The CDR3 length is 16 residues. The CDR3 is CASSSQRLAGVETQYF. For the CDR3, the DNA is TGTGCCAGCAGCTCCCAAAGACTAGCGGGAGTTGAGACCCAGTACTTC.

In this sample, this clonotype turned up many times. The V call is TRBV20-1, the J call TRBJ2-7; no clear D gene. Trimming removed 0 bases from V and 2 bases from J, with 11 bases in between. Germline V gene sequence: CDR1 DFQATT, CDR2 SNEGSKA (reference sequence). The CDR3 has 14 residues. The chain's CDR3 is CSARDDAKPYEQYF. The CDR3 nucleotides read TGCAGTGCTAGAGATGATGCGAAGCCCTACGAGCAGTACTTC.

The chain combines TRBV7-9 with TRBJ2-3, with 8 bases identical to TRBD1. J gave up 4 bases and V 3 bases, and 6 bases lay outside the gene matches. Germline values: CDR1 SEHNR, CDR2 FQNEAQ (reference sequence). The CDR3 runs 15 residues. CDR3 nucleotide sequence: TGTGCCAGCAGCTTGGACAGGGTTTCGGCAGATACGCAGTATTTT. Translation gives CASSLDRVSADTQYF.

This clonotype occurred a few times. V usage is TRBV6-1 and J usage is TRBJ2-1; TRBD1 matches 9 bases. J gave up 7 bases and V 9 bases, and 4 bases lay outside the gene matches. CDR3 length: 12 amino acids. Germline V gene sequence: CDR1 MNHNS, CDR2 SASEGT. CDR3 DNA sequence: TGTGCCAGGGGGGACAGGGAAAATGAGCAGTTCTTC. It is translated as CARGDRENEQFF.

CDR3 in amino acids: CASRLTGAGRGYTF. The CDR3 bases are TGTGCCAGCAGGCTGACCGGGGCCGGTCGGGGCTACACCTTC. The rearrangement links TRBV12-3 or TRBV12-4 to TRBJ1-2; D might be TRBD1 (5 bases). The CDR3 length is 14 residues. Trimming shortened V by 6 bases and J by 8 bases, and 19 bases separated the two germline ends.

This clonotype was seen ten or more times. This chain connects TRBV5-1 to TRBJ2-5; 7 bases map to TRBD1. The germline gives CDR1 SGHRS, CDR2 YFSETQ. CDR3 length: 14 residues. The V segment lost 4 bases and the J segment 4 bases; nucleotides outside the gene matches: 7. Here the CDR3 DNA reads TGCGCCAGCAGCACTGACAGGGTCGGAGAGACCCAGTACTTC. Protein sequence: CASSTDRVGETQYF.

The rearrangement links TRBV20-1 to TRBJ2-5, with 7 bases fitting TRBD2. This CDR3 has 13 amino acids. V shed 6 bases and J 4 bases; nucleotides not matched to a gene: 8. Germline V gene sequence: CDR1 DFQATT, CDR2 SNEGSKA (reference sequence). The chain's CDR3 is CSAPRESGETQYF. DNA of the CDR3: TGCAGTGCACCGCGGGAGAGCGGAGAGACCCAGTACTTC.

V usage is TRBV29-1 and J usage is TRBJ2-7, with D possibly matching TRBD1 (5 bases). V shed 1 base and J shed 0 bases, with 7 bases lying between them. Per the germline V gene, CDR1 is SQVTM and CDR2 is ANQGSEA. CDR3 size: 13 residues. The CDR3 here is CSVEGQYSYEQYF. CDR3 DNA sequence: TGCAGCGTTGAAGGACAGTACTCCTACGAGCAGTACTTC.

This clonotype was observed at least ten times. V and J are TRBV28 and TRBJ2-3; TRBD2 might be the D (7 bases). Trimming shortened V by 7 bases and J by 5 bases, and 19 bases separated the two germline ends. The CDR3 consists of 15 residues. Looked up from germline, CDR1 is MDHEN and CDR2 is SYDVKM. The CDR3 bases are TGTGCCAGCAACAGTTGGGGGGGGGCCGAAGATACGCAGTATTTT. Translating it yields CASNSWGGAEDTQYF. The full variable domain, in which reference TRBV28 and TRBJ2-3 provide the parts outside the CDR3, is DVKVTQSSRYLVKRTGEKVFLECVQDMDHENMFWYRQDPGLGLRLIYFSYDVKMKEKGDIPEGYSVSREKKERFSLILESASTNQTSMYLCASNSWGGAEDTQYFGPGTRLTVL.

The genes are TRBV29-1 and TRBJ2-7; D uncertain. Germline assignment: CDR1 SQVTM and CDR2 ANQGSEA. V lost 3 bases to trimming and J lost 2 bases, with 14 bases between them. The CDR3 length is 14 residues. CDR3 nucleotides: TGCAGCGTTGAGGTGACGGGTAGACCCTACGAGCAGTACTTC. Its translation: CSVEVTGRPYEQYF.

This sequence joins TRBV29-1 and TRBJ2-3, with 7 nucleotides matching TRBD2. The CDR3 totals 13 residues. Germline trimming cut 7 bases from V and 6 bases from J; bases unmatched to any gene: 10. Germline CDR1 SQVTM, CDR2 ANQGSEA. The CDR3 nucleotides read TGCAGCGCCCGGGGCGGGAGAGGCGATACGCAGTATTTT. This translates into CSARGGRGDTQYF.

This clonotype was found many times. This chain connects TRBV30 to TRBJ1-6; 7 nucleotides agree with TRBD1. This CDR3 has 13 amino acids. V gave up 5 bases and J gave up 6 bases; unmatched junction bases: 4. Germline V gene lookup returns CDR1 GTSNPN and CDR2 SVGIG (reference sequence). The CDR3 reads CAWEGQINSPLHF. In DNA form, the CDR3 reads TGTGCCTGGGAGGGACAGATTAATTCACCCCTCCACTTT.

The sample holds many counts of this clonotype. The J gene is TRBJ2-1, the V gene TRBV30, with 9 bases lining up with TRBD2. The CDR3 length is 16 residues. V trimming: 4 bases; J trimming: 3 bases; junction bases outside the gene matches: 10. Germline CDR1 reads GTSNPN; CDR2 reads SVGIG (reference sequence). The CDR3 DNA reads as TGTGCCTGGACCCCGGAAGCGGGAGGTATCTACAATGAGCAGTTCTTC. This codes for CAWTPEAGGIYNEQFF.

This clonotype was observed a handful of times. The chain joins TRBV6-1 to TRBJ2-5, with TRBD1 matching 10 bases. The CDR3 has 12 residues. V trimming: 5 bases; J trimming: 10 bases; junction bases outside the gene matches: 4. Germline lookup yields CDR1 MNHNS and CDR2 SASEGT. CDR3: CASSKDRGDQYF. The CDR3 DNA reads as TGTGCCAGCAGTAAGGACAGGGGGGACCAGTACTTC.

Ten or more counts support this clonotype. The chain combines TRBV27 with TRBJ2-7, with a possible D match to TRBD1 (6 bases). Germline CDR1 reads MNHEY; CDR2 reads SMNVEV (reference sequence). CDR3 size: 16 residues. The V end lost 5 bases, the J end lost 1 base, and 18 bases lay between the germline ends. The CDR3 reads CASSPYSGQSSYEQYF. DNA of the CDR3: TGTGCCAGCAGTCCCTACTCCGGACAGTCTTCCTACGAGCAGTACTTC.

The chain is built from TRBV25-1 and TRBJ2-5; TRBD1 matches 7 bases. Germline V gives CDR1 MGHDK, CDR2 SYGVNS. V lost 5 bases to trimming and J lost 1 base; unmatched junction nucleotides: 7. This CDR3 is 15 amino acids long. The CDR3 sequence is CASSNDRVSQETQYF. In nucleotides, the CDR3 is TGTGCCAGCAGTAACGACAGGGTTTCCCAAGAGACCCAGTACTTC.

This clonotype was counted ten times or more. This chain uses TRBV6-1 with TRBJ2-7, with TRBD2 identical over 9 bases. This CDR3 has 15 residues. CDR1 and CDR2 (germline): MNHNS, SASEGT. The trim removed 2 bases at V and 4 bases at J, leaving 6 bases unmatched. CDR3 DNA: TGTGCCAGCAGTGAATCGGCTAGCGGGATGTACGAGCAGTACTTC. Translation: CASSESASGMYEQYF.

The rearrangement joins TRBV6-1 to TRBJ1-2; D may be TRBD1 (5 bases). The CDR3 extends over 16 amino acids. The germline gives CDR1 MNHNS, CDR2 SASEGT. Trimming stripped 0 bases from V and 4 bases from J, with 15 bases between. The CDR3 loop reads CASSEARAGFSYGYTF. CDR3 DNA sequence: TGTGCCAGCAGTGAAGCGCGGGCAGGGTTTAGCTATGGCTACACCTTC.

The gene calls are TRBV4-1 and TRBJ2-1; 9 bases fit TRBD2. This CDR3 comprises 17 residues. With V trimmed by 2 bases and J by 8 bases, 13 bases remained unmatched. Germline CDR1 MGHRA, CDR2 YSYEKL. DNA of the CDR3: TGCGCCAGCAGCCAAAGCGGGAGGCCAAGCTTTTCCCATGAGCAGTTCTTC. Translating gives CASSQSGRPSFSHEQFF.

This clonotype was seen many times. This chain connects TRBV7-3 to TRBJ2-5; D is uncertain. With 1 base removed from V and 7 bases from J, the gap between germline ends came to 10 bases. This CDR3 comprises 13 residues. The V gene's germline CDR1 is SGHTA and CDR2 FQGTGA. The CDR3 DNA reads as TGTGCCAGCAGCTTAAGAGGAGAAGGGACCCAGTACTTC. It encodes CASSLRGEGTQYF.

This clonotype appeared a few times. The J gene is TRBJ1-1, the V gene TRBV6-1; possibly TRBD1 for D (5 bases). From germline, CDR1 is MNHNS and CDR2 SASEGT. This CDR3 is 14 amino acids long. V was shortened by 9 bases and J by 1 base, with 15 bases between the two germline ends. Here the CDR3 DNA reads TGTGCCAGTACCCTCGGGGCCCCGAACACTGAAGCTTTCTTT. Amino acids: CASTLGAPNTEAFF.

The rearrangement links TRBV28 to TRBJ2-2, with D perhaps TRBD1 (5 bases). The CDR3 consists of 15 residues. The germline V gene has CDR1 MDHEN and CDR2 SYDVKM. The V and J ends lost 10 bases and 0 bases respectively, with 15 bases between them. The CDR3 DNA reads as TGTGCCACACAAACAGGTGTTGCGAACACCGGGGAGCTGTTTTTT. Its protein product is CATQTGVANTGELFF.

In nucleotides, the CDR3 is TGTGCCAGTAGTTTCCAGTTGAACACTGAAGCTTTCTTT. Encoded protein: CASSFQLNTEAFF. This sequence joins TRBV19 and TRBJ1-1; no definite D call. With 5 bases removed from V and 0 bases from J, the gap between germline ends came to 7 bases. The CDR3 totals 13 residues. Germline assignment: CDR1 LNHDA and CDR2 SQIVND (reference sequence). The whole variable domain, remainder taken from reference TRBV19 and TRBJ1-1, is DGGITQSPKYLFRKEGQNVTLSCEQNLNHDAMYWYRQDPGQGLRLIYYSQIVNDFQKGDIAEGYSVSREKKESFPLTVTSAQKNPTAFYLCASSFQLNTEAFFGQGTRLTVV.

At least ten counts were recorded for this clonotype. This rearrangement joins TRBV10-3 to TRBJ1-1; D unclear. V was pared by 6 bases and J by 3 bases, with 11 bases between. The germline V gene has CDR1 ENHRY and CDR2 SYGVKD. This CDR3 is built from 13 residues. CDR3 residues: CAISRPGYTEAFF. CDR3 sequence (DNA): TGTGCCATCAGCAGGCCCGGTTACACTGAAGCTTTCTTT.